This TCR beta chain appears in the sequencing data of a study of blood T cell repertoires in COVID-19. Overall study: Collection of acute and convalescent COVID-19 samples took place in the United States, Italy and Spain. PBMCs, B-cell-depleted T cells, or T cells were the source of the cDNA or gDNA that made up the material.

CDR1 is MNHNS, CDR2 SASEGT, per germline. V lost 6 bases to trimming and J lost 4 bases; unmatched junction nucleotides: 13. CDR3 length: 16 amino acids. Per the authors' pipeline: Scientists estimated how many nucleated cells there were by amplifying reference gene primers. Clones were sequenced by immunoSEQ multiplex PCR, and TCRdb holds only the in-frame ones, with some missing. That table supplies the V and J calls and clone size; D and trimming were determined from the DNA. This table has about 73,000 clones, roughly 84% appearing once. Source material: peripheral blood. This clonotype originated in a woman aged 60-75 years with acute or convalescent COVID-19. The chain couples TRBV6-1 to TRBJ2-3, with 7 bases fitting TRBD1. The CDR3 coding sequence is TGTGCCAGCAGGGAAATGTCAACAGGGGTAGCAGATACGCAGTATTTT. Translation gives CASREMSTGVADTQYF.